The present T cell receptor (beta chain) was sequenced within a study of graft-versus-host responses after intestinal transplantation. Study results and caveats: The recipient marrow held GvH clones, and some of them showed up first in ileum or blood.

Germline CDR1 is MGHRA and CDR2 is YSYEKL. Trimming at V came to 5 bases and at J to 11 bases, leaving 8 bases not matched to a gene. This CDR3 region has 14 residues. This table comes from immunoSEQ multiplex PCR, and its TCRdb copy is limited to in-frame clones, with some not included. The table includes over 4,500 clones, around 31% detected once. Investigators plated approximately 200,000 CFSE-labeled responder cells together with approximately 200,000 irradiated stimulator cells labeled with violet dye. J is TRBJ2-2 and V is TRBV4-1, with 10 bases identical to TRBD1. Sequencing was performed on alloreactive CD8+ T cells from a mixed lymphocyte reaction culture, taken before intestinal transplant. Described subset: CFSE-low proliferating T cells sorted from roughly six-day pre-transplant mixed lymphocyte reaction (GvH or HvG direction). The sequence derives from a human patient who received an intestinal transplant. CDR3 DNA sequence: TGCGCCAGCAGCTTCCGGGACAGGGGCCCTGAGCTGTTTTTT. Translating gives CASSFRDRGPELFF.